These 22 T cell receptor beta chains came from one sample sequenced in a study of cytomegalovirus exposure and HLA in healthy donors. Both 60 Vbeta primers and 13 Jbeta primers went into the PCR. The repertoire was sequenced with immunoSEQ multiplex PCR; TCRdb's copy has only in-frame clones and lacks some. The table includes over 150,000 clones, approximately 80% detected once. The sequenced sample consisted of PBMCs. The origin of the receptors is a man between 18 and 35 years old in good health and CMV-seronegative.

This chain connects TRBV10-3 to TRBJ2-5, with 16 bases identical to TRBD2. This CDR3 is 14 amino acids long. The ends lost 10 bases at V and 5 bases at J; junction bases unmatched: 4. Germline V gene lookup returns CDR1 ENHRY and CDR2 SYGVKD. CDR3 residues: CATGTSGREETQYF. The CDR3 DNA sequence: TGTGCCACCGGGACTAGCGGGAGGGAGGAGACCCAGTACTTC.

This rearrangement joins TRBV19 to TRBJ2-1; 11 bases agree with TRBD2. The germline V gene has CDR1 LNHDA and CDR2 SQIVND (reference sequence). This CDR3 has 15 amino acids. V was pared by 10 bases and J by 3 bases, with 8 bases of the junction left unmatched. In nucleotides, the CDR3 is TGTGCCACCTCCACCGGGACTAGCGGCTACAATGAGCAGTTCTTC. Amino acids: CATSTGTSGYNEQFF.

This clone appeared a few times. The J gene is TRBJ1-2, the V gene TRBV2; possible D gene TRBD1, 6 bases. Germline V gene lookup returns CDR1 SNHLY and CDR2 FYNNEI. CDR3 length equals 13 residues. V gave up 4 bases and J gave up 3 bases, with 9 bases separating them. The CDR3 loop is CASSAQGYYGYTF. CDR3 coding DNA: TGTGCCAGCAGTGCACAGGGCTACTATGGCTACACCTTC.

The chain links TRBV5-1 to TRBJ2-2; D might be TRBD1 (5 bases). Germline values: CDR1 SGHRS, CDR2 YFSETQ. CDR3 length: 16 amino acids. Trimming stripped 0 bases from V and 7 bases from J, with 16 bases between. CDR3 region: CASSLVAAGRIGELFF. In DNA form, the CDR3 reads TGCGCCAGCAGCTTGGTTGCGGCAGGGCGCATCGGGGAGCTGTTTTTT. The full variable domain, completed using reference TRBV5-1 and TRBJ2-2, is KAGVTQTPRYLIKTRGQQVTLSCSPISGHRSVSWYQQTPGQGLQFLFEYFSETQRNKGNFPGRFSGRQFSNSRSEMNVSTLELGDSALYLCASSLVAAGRIGELFFGEGSRLTVL.

The chain recombines TRBV28 with TRBJ2-2; D might be TRBD2 (6 bases). CDR3 length: 15 amino acids. Trimming shortened V by 2 bases and J by 6 bases, and 13 bases separated the two germline ends. Looked up from germline, CDR1 is MDHEN and CDR2 is SYDVKM. CDR3 sequence reads: CASSLPGLLPGELFF. In DNA, the CDR3 is TGTGCCAGCAGTTTACCCGGACTACTACCCGGGGAGCTGTTTTTT.

The chain is built from TRBV28 and TRBJ2-5; TRBD1 agrees at 8 bases. The CDR3 runs 15 residues. Germline trimming cut 1 base from V and 1 base from J; bases unmatched to any gene: 2. Germline CDR1 is MDHEN and CDR2 is SYDVKM. The CDR3 region is CASSLSGQGQETQYF. The DNA of the CDR3 is TGTGCCAGCAGTTTATCTGGACAGGGCCAAGAGACCCAGTACTTC.

This clone was seen a handful of times. This chain connects TRBV19 to TRBJ1-5, with 8 bases identical to TRBD1. CDR3 length: 14 amino acids. J lost 5 bases, V lost 5 bases, and 5 bases had no gene match. Germline lookup yields CDR1 LNHDA and CDR2 SQIVND (reference sequence). CDR3 in amino acids: CASSPRTGYQPQHF. The CDR3 bases are TGTGCCAGTAGTCCCCGGACAGGGTATCAGCCCCAGCATTTT.

This clone has a handful of counts. The V gene is TRBV2, the J gene TRBJ2-7; D might be TRBD1 (6 bases). The germline CDR1 and CDR2 sequences are SNHLY and FYNNEI. This CDR3 comprises 12 residues. Trimming took 6 bases from V and 4 from J, leaving 10 bases between them. Here the CDR3 reads CASRSRGYEQYF. The CDR3 nucleotides are TGTGCCAGCAGAAGCAGGGGATACGAGCAGTACTTC.

The genes are TRBV7-9 and TRBJ2-6; possible D gene TRBD2, 5 bases. The CDR3 is made up of 18 amino acids. Deletions cut 2 bases from V and 0 bases from J, with 14 bases between. The germline CDR1 and CDR2 sequences are SEHNR and FQNEAQ (reference sequence). DNA for the CDR3: TGTGCCAGCAGCTTAACCCCCTTAGGGAGCTCTGGGGCCAACGTCCTGACTTTC. This gives the protein CASSLTPLGSSGANVLTF.

The rearrangement links TRBV29-1 to TRBJ2-7; maybe TRBD1 (5 bases). Germline loops: CDR1 SQVTM, CDR2 ANQGSEA. With 6 bases removed from V and 3 bases from J, the gap between germline ends came to 21 bases. CDR3 length: 15 residues. The CDR3 nucleotides are TGCAGCGTCCTCCTCCCAGGGTTACTCGGCTACGAGCAGTACTTC. Translation gives CSVLLPGLLGYEQYF.

Comment on this clone: An end of the junction differs from the germline gene, which may be a read error. The gene calls are TRBV7-9 and TRBJ2-7, with 9 bases fitting TRBD2. This CDR3 has 12 amino acids. Germline-derived CDR1 and CDR2 are SEHNR and FQNEAQ (reference sequence). The CDR3 loop reads CSSSFSGSYQYF. In DNA form, the CDR3 reads TGTTCCAGCAGCTTTAGCGGGAGTTACCAGTACTTC.

The chain links TRBV7-2 to TRBJ2-7, with 7 positions matching TRBD1. Losses at the gene ends were 4 bases for V and 0 bases for J; bases not matched to a gene: 6. Per the germline V gene, CDR1 is SGHTA and CDR2 is FQGNSA. The CDR3 has 15 residues. The CDR3 sequence is CASSYRQGLSYEQYF. The CDR3 DNA follows: TGTGCCAGCAGCTACCGACAGGGCCTCTCCTACGAGCAGTACTTC.

This clone has only one observation. V gene TRBV27 combines with J gene TRBJ1-1; tentative D call: TRBD1 (5 bases). The CDR3 totals 15 residues. From germline, CDR1 is MNHEY and CDR2 SMNVEV (reference sequence). Trimming left V 3 bases short and J 1 base short, with 12 bases between. In DNA form, the CDR3 reads TGTGCCAGCAGTTTTGGTGGGGGGTGGAACACTGAAGCTTTCTTT. Its protein product is CASSFGGGWNTEAFF.

The chain couples TRBV6-6 to TRBJ2-1; tentatively, D is TRBD2 (6 bases). Germline values: CDR1 MNHNY, CDR2 SVGAGI (reference sequence). The CDR3 length is 16 residues. V was trimmed by 2 bases and J by 6 bases, leaving 17 bases between them. The CDR3 sequence: CASSYGTSPPSNEQFF. The CDR3 nucleotides read TGTGCCAGCAGTTACGGGACTTCCCCCCCTAGCAATGAGCAGTTCTTC.

The V and J genes are TRBV9 and TRBJ1-5; D is undetermined. Germline values: CDR1 SGDLS, CDR2 YYNGEE. Trimming removed 0 bases from V and 2 bases from J, with 6 bases in between. The CDR3 is 14 residues long. The CDR3 DNA reads TGTGCCAGCAGCGTAGCAGGCGGCAATCAGCCCCAGCATTTT. Translation: CASSVAGGNQPQHF.

The CDR3 DNA sequence: TGTGCCAGCAGTTTAGGAGGGGCGAGCAATCAGCCCCAGCATTTT. Translated: CASSLGGASNQPQHF. The chain joins TRBV28 to TRBJ1-5, with a weak D call TRBD1 (5 bases). Per the germline V gene, CDR1 is MDHEN and CDR2 is SYDVKM. Trimming shortened V by 2 bases and J by 1 base, and 9 bases separated the two germline ends. The CDR3 runs 15 residues.

The chain joins TRBV9 to TRBJ2-3; TRBD1 aligns across 8 bases. The CDR3 contains 15 residues. J was trimmed by 0 bases and V by 5 bases; bases with no gene match: 5. The germline CDR1 and CDR2 sequences are SGDLS and YYNGEE. The CDR3 DNA sequence: TGTGCCAGCAGTTTAACAGGGGGGAGCACAGATACGCAGTATTTT. Protein sequence: CASSLTGGSTDTQYF.

V usage is TRBV5-4 and J usage is TRBJ2-1; weak D call: TRBD2 (6 bases). V lost 2 bases and J 5 bases, leaving 14 bases between the germline ends. Germline V gene sequence: CDR1 SGHNT, CDR2 YYREEE (reference sequence). This CDR3 spans 15 amino acids. This CDR3 is CASSFFGSSHNEQFF. The CDR3 coding sequence is TGTGCCAGCAGCTTCTTCGGGAGTTCCCACAATGAGCAGTTCTTC.

The V gene is TRBV2, the J gene TRBJ2-4, with D possibly being TRBD2 (5 bases). The CDR3 has 12 residues. Trimming removed 5 bases from V and 10 bases from J, with 12 bases in between. The V gene's germline CDR1 is SNHLY and CDR2 FYNNEI. For the CDR3, the DNA is TGTGCCAGCAGTTTTATCTCGGGAATTCAGTACTTC. Translated: CASSFISGIQYF.

The chain links TRBV5-1 to TRBJ2-1; 10 positions agree with TRBD2. The CDR3 is 18 residues long. J gave up 2 bases and V 0 bases, and 8 bases lay outside the gene matches. Germline assignment: CDR1 SGHRS and CDR2 YFSETQ. CDR3 DNA: TGCGCCAGCAGCTTGGCTCAACAGCTAGCGGGGGCCTACAATGAGCAGTTCTTC. It yields the protein CASSLAQQLAGAYNEQFF.

The chain combines TRBV4-1 with TRBJ2-7; 10 bases are shared with TRBD1. From germline, CDR1 is MGHRA and CDR2 YSYEKL. CDR3 length equals 15 residues. V shed 3 bases, J shed 4 bases, and the junction held 6 bases outside the gene matches. CDR3 region: CASSHPGDRGYEQYF. CDR3 coding DNA: TGCGCCAGCAGCCACCCCGGGGACAGGGGTTACGAGCAGTACTTC.

The V and J genes are TRBV30 and TRBJ2-5; D call uncertain. The CDR3 runs 13 residues. V lost 0 bases, J lost 4 bases, and 9 bases lay in between. The V gene's germline CDR1 is GTSNPN and CDR2 SVGIG (reference sequence). The DNA for the CDR3 is TGTGCCTGGAGTGTTCAGGTGTCAGAGACCCAGTACTTC. Residues: CAWSVQVSETQYF.